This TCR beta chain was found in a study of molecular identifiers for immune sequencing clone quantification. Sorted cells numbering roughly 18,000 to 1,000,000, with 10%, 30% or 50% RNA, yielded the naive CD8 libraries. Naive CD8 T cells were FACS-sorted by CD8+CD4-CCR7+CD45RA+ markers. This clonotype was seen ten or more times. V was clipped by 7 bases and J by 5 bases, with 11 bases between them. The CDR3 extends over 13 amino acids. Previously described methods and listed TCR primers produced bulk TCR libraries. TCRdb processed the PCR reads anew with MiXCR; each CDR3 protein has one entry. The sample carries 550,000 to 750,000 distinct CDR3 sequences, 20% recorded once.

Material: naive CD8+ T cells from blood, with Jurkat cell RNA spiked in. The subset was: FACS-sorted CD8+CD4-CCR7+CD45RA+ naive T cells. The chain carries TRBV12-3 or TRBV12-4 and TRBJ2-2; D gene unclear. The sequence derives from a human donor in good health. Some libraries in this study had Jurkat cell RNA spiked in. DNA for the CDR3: TGTGCCAGCACCTTTGTAAAGACCGGGGAGCTGTTTTTT. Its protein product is CASTFVKTGELFF.